One sample yielded the 29 T cell receptor beta chains listed below, sequenced in a study of blood T cell repertoires in COVID-19. Here immunoSEQ multiplex PCR was the method, and the copy in TCRdb shows in-frame clones only, minus some. Of about 480,000 clones detected, about 91% appear once; the ten largest clones hold 0.7% to 1%. Material: peripheral blood. These receptors all stem from a man aged 18 to 29 with COVID-19, enrolled during active disease.

This clone has only a few counts. This chain uses TRBV30 with TRBJ1-5, with TRBD1 as a possible D gene (6 bases). CDR1 GTSNPN and CDR2 SVGIG come from the germline V gene (reference sequence). With 2 bases removed from V and 2 bases from J, the gap between germline ends came to 13 bases. The CDR3 has 15 residues. The CDR3 nucleotides are TGTGCCTGGAGTCATGGGGGCCAGGGCAATCAGCCCCAGCATTTT. Protein: CAWSHGGQGNQPQHF.

The chain carries TRBV6-5 and TRBJ2-7; TRBD1 is a possible D gene (6 bases). V was trimmed by 6 bases and J by 2 bases, leaving 14 bases between them. Germline lookup yields CDR1 MNHEY and CDR2 SVGAGI. The CDR3 is 14 residues long. The CDR3 here is CASSHDGTPYEQYF. The CDR3 nucleotides read TGTGCCAGCAGCCACGACGGGACACCCTACGAGCAGTACTTC.

The chain has TRBV5-1 and TRBJ2-7, with 9 bases that match TRBD1. Germline assignment: CDR1 SGHRS and CDR2 YFSETQ. With 1 base clipped from V and 3 bases from J, the junction kept 2 bases outside the gene matches. The CDR3 extends over 14 amino acids. As DNA, the CDR3 is TGCGCCAGCAGCTTGTCGGGACAGGGCTACGAGCAGTACTTC. Encoded protein: CASSLSGQGYEQYF.

V is TRBV6-6 and J is TRBJ2-7, with D maybe TRBD2 (5 bases). Germline CDR1 reads MNHNY; CDR2 reads SVGAGI (reference sequence). CDR3 size: 14 residues. Deletions cut 0 bases from V and 1 base from J, with 7 bases between. This chain's CDR3 is CASSYSVASYEQYF. DNA for the CDR3: TGTGCCAGCAGTTACTCGGTAGCGTCCTACGAGCAGTACTTC.

This chain links TRBV11-2 with TRBJ2-3, with 11 nucleotides matching TRBD2. Trimming at V came to 1 base and at J to 3 bases, leaving 3 bases not matched to a gene. CDR1 is SGHAT and CDR2 is FQNNGV in the germline V gene. The CDR3 consists of 16 residues. The CDR3 DNA reads as TGTGCCAGCAGCTTAGCTAGCGGGGGGTTGACAGATACGCAGTATTTT. This sequence encodes CASSLASGGLTDTQYF. Combining the CDR3 with reference TRBV11-2 and TRBJ2-3 gives the whole variable domain EAGVAQSPRYKIIEKRQSVAFWCNPISGHATLYWYQQILGQGPKLLIQFQNNGVVDDSQLPKDRFSAERLKGVDSTLKIQPAKLEDSAVYLCASSLASGGLTDTQYFGPGTRLTVL.

The chain is built from TRBV11-3 and TRBJ2-1; 8 bases align to TRBD2. Per the germline V gene, CDR1 is SGHNT and CDR2 is YENEEA. The CDR3 has 14 residues. The V gene end was trimmed by 8 bases and the J gene end by 7 bases; junction bases not matched to a gene: 10. CDR3 residues: CASVLREGGNEQFF. The CDR3 DNA reads TGTGCCAGCGTTTTACGGGAGGGCGGGAATGAGCAGTTCTTC.

About this clone itself: Other DNA sequences within the sample encode an identical CDR3. The chain links TRBV7-9 to TRBJ1-2; D is unclear. Per the germline V gene, CDR1 is SEHNR and CDR2 is FQNEAQ (reference sequence). The CDR3 runs 12 residues. Trimming left V 3 bases short and J 6 bases short, with 8 bases between. The CDR3 here is CASSLTGDGYTF. Written as DNA, the CDR3 is TGTGCCAGCAGCTTGACCGGGGATGGCTACACCTTC.

The V gene is TRBV2, the J gene TRBJ2-5, with D perhaps matching TRBD2 (7 bases). CDR1 SNHLY and CDR2 FYNNEI come from the germline V gene. The CDR3 runs to 16 residues. Trimming cost V 0 bases and J 1 base, with 12 bases left between them. CDR3 DNA sequence: TGTGCCAGCAGTGAAGCTAGGGGGGGCCTCCAAGAGACCCAGTACTTC. This codes for CASSEARGGLQETQYF.

V is TRBV5-1 and J is TRBJ2-2; D is ambiguous. The CDR3 length is 14 residues. Germline V gives CDR1 SGHRS, CDR2 YFSETQ. V was cut by 5 bases and J by 6 bases, with 14 bases left in between. CDR3 bases: TGCGCCAGCAGGTCTGCGTTAGGAGCCGGGGAGCTGTTTTTT. Protein sequence: CASRSALGAGELFF. Together with reference TRBV5-1 and TRBJ2-2, the CDR3 gives the full variable domain: KAGVTQTPRYLIKTRGQQVTLSCSPISGHRSVSWYQQTPGQGLQFLFEYFSETQRNKGNFPGRFSGRQFSNSRSEMNVSTLELGDSALYLCASRSALGAGELFFGEGSRLTVL.

The chain combines TRBV27 with TRBJ2-6, with a tentative D call TRBD1 (5 bases). The CDR3 is 17 amino acids. CDR1 and CDR2 from the germline V gene are MNHEY and SMNVEV (reference sequence). The ends were cut back, 1 base at V and 0 bases at J, with 10 bases in the middle. The CDR3 nucleotides are TGTGCCAGCAGTTTATATGGCAGGGCCTCTGGGGCCAACGTCCTGACTTTC. Translation: CASSLYGRASGANVLTF.

This sequence joins TRBV2 and TRBJ2-3; D perhaps matches TRBD1 (6 bases). The length of the CDR3 is 14 residues. V was pared by 5 bases and J by 0 bases, with 9 bases between. Germline loops: CDR1 SNHLY, CDR2 FYNNEI. CDR3 in DNA: TGTGCCAGCAGTTCGGACAGTAGCACAGATACGCAGTATTTT. Translated: CASSSDSSTDTQYF.

The rearrangement uses TRBV11-2 and TRBJ2-5; D not resolved. V was cut by 2 bases and J by 1 base, with 11 bases left in between. The CDR3 consists of 15 residues. Germline-derived CDR1 and CDR2 are SGHAT and FQNNGV. The CDR3 is CASSLIGFGQETQYF. CDR3 in DNA: TGTGCCAGCAGCTTAATCGGGTTCGGCCAAGAGACCCAGTACTTC.

The CDR3 DNA reads TGTGCCACCCGCGCGACAGGGGGCAACGACGAGCAGTACTTC. It translates to CATRATGGNDEQYF. The rearrangement joins TRBV24-1 to TRBJ2-7; TRBD1 matches 10 bases. V lost 9 bases and J lost 5; bases outside the gene matches: 9. CDR3 length: 14 amino acids. Germline V gene sequence: CDR1 KGHDR, CDR2 SFDVKD.

The chain is built from TRBV29-1 and TRBJ2-1; 15 bases match TRBD2. CDR3 length equals 15 residues. V lost 7 bases and J lost 9; bases outside the gene matches: 10. Germline V CDR1 and CDR2: SQVTM, ANQGSEA. This CDR3 is CSAPGLAGGGGEQFF. CDR3 coding DNA: TGCAGCGCTCCTGGACTAGCGGGAGGGGGTGGTGAGCAGTTCTTC.

The chain links TRBV11-3 to TRBJ2-1, with 10 bases that match TRBD2. The CDR3 contains 17 residues. V was pared by 2 bases and J by 1 base, with 5 bases of the junction left unmatched. Germline CDR1 SGHNT, CDR2 YENEEA. The CDR3 nucleotides are TGTGCCAGCAGCTTAAGGGGTAGCGGGAGGTCCTACAATGAGCAGTTCTTC. Translating gives CASSLRGSGRSYNEQFF.

This chain connects TRBV11-2 to TRBJ2-5; 11 nucleotides align to TRBD2. CDR3 length: 17 residues. Trimming cost V 0 bases and J 2 bases; bases outside gene matches: 5. Looked up from germline, CDR1 is SGHAT and CDR2 is FQNNGV. CDR3 protein: CASSLDFTSGSQETQYF. Here the CDR3 DNA reads TGTGCCAGCAGCTTAGATTTTACTAGCGGGAGTCAAGAGACCCAGTACTTC.

The V and J genes are TRBV13 and TRBJ2-3, with D tentatively TRBD2 (6 bases). V lost 6 bases and J 4 bases, leaving 11 bases between the germline ends. The CDR3 is made up of 13 amino acids. The germline CDR1 and CDR2 sequences are PRHDT and FYEKMQ (reference sequence). The CDR3 DNA sequence: TGTGCCAGCAGTGTCGGGAGTCCAGATACGCAGTATTTT. Residues: CASSVGSPDTQYF.

The chain employs TRBV2 and TRBJ1-2; 7 bases line up with TRBD1. J gave up 5 bases and V 11 bases, and 17 bases lay outside the gene matches. The CDR3 has 15 residues. Germline V gives CDR1 SNHLY, CDR2 FYNNEI. The CDR3 bases are TGTGCCCGAGGGCTGGAAGGGGGCAATTATTATGGCTACACCTTC. Encoded protein: CARGLEGGNYYGYTF.

V usage is TRBV4-2 and J usage is TRBJ2-1, with TRBD2 identical over 13 bases. The CDR3 loop spans 16 amino acids. Trimming cost V 4 bases and J 5 bases; bases outside gene matches: 5. In germline, CDR1 is LGHNA, CDR2 YNFKEQ. The CDR3 nucleotides read TGTGCCAGCAGCCTCCTCGGACTAGCGGGAGACAATGAGCAGTTCTTC. It translates to CASSLLGLAGDNEQFF.

The rearrangement joins TRBV7-6 to TRBJ1-1; 9 bases are a match to TRBD1. Germline V gene lookup returns CDR1 SGHVS and CDR2 FNYEAQ. V dropped 5 bases and J dropped 5; count of bases not matched to a gene: 3. The CDR3 extends over 13 amino acids. The DNA for the CDR3 is TGTGCCAGCAGCCGGGACAGGGAGACTGAAGCTTTCTTT. The encoded protein is CASSRDRETEAFF.

V usage is TRBV14 and J usage is TRBJ1-1, with D possibly TRBD1 on 6 matching bases. The length of the CDR3 is 18 residues. Trimming pared 4 bases from V and 3 bases from J, leaving 24 bases between. CDR1 is SGHDN, CDR2 FVKESK, per germline. CDR3 protein: CASSRLDRDIQVDTEAFF. CDR3 DNA sequence: TGTGCCAGCAGCCGCTTAGACCGGGACATCCAGGTGGACACTGAAGCTTTCTTT.

The genes are TRBV27 and TRBJ2-7; 7 positions agree with TRBD2. J was trimmed by 0 bases and V by 8 bases; bases with no gene match: 4. Germline V gene data show CDR1 as MNHEY and CDR2 as SMNVEV (reference sequence). The CDR3 covers 13 residues. CDR3 region: CASARDYSYEQYF. In DNA, the CDR3 is TGTGCCAGCGCTCGGGACTACTCCTACGAGCAGTACTTC.

This clone was found once. This sequence joins TRBV11-1 and TRBJ1-2; TRBD1 matches at 7 bases. The ends lost 5 bases at V and 4 bases at J; junction bases unmatched: 7. The germline gives CDR1 SGHAT, CDR2 FQDESV (reference sequence). The CDR3 has 14 amino acids. The CDR3 reads CASSPDRRGYGYTF. DNA for the CDR3: TGTGCCAGCAGCCCGGACAGGAGGGGCTATGGCTACACCTTC.

J is TRBJ2-2 and V is TRBV12-5; D unclear. This CDR3 is built from 15 residues. V was trimmed by 3 bases and J by 6 bases, leaving 14 bases between them. Germline V CDR1 and CDR2: LGHNT, FRNRAP. CDR3 coding DNA: TGTGCTAGTGGTTTCCCACCCCGTTCGGCCGGGGAGCTGTTTTTT. Its protein product is CASGFPPRSAGELFF.

The chain couples TRBV6-1 to TRBJ2-7, with TRBD2 identical over 10 bases. V dropped 2 bases and J dropped 4; count of bases not matched to a gene: 5. Germline lookup yields CDR1 MNHNS and CDR2 SASEGT. The CDR3 is 15 residues long. Here the CDR3 reads CASSERTSGGYEQYF. The DNA of the CDR3 is TGTGCCAGCAGTGAACGGACTAGCGGAGGGTACGAGCAGTACTTC.

The chain carries TRBV4-2 and TRBJ1-1; 8 bases are a match to TRBD1. The ends lost 4 bases at V and 0 bases at J; junction bases unmatched: 7. The CDR3 has 16 amino acids. Germline V gene sequence: CDR1 LGHNA, CDR2 YNFKEQ. The CDR3 bases are TGTGCCAGCAGCCGGGGGACAGGCTCATTGAACACTGAAGCTTTCTTT. This codes for CASSRGTGSLNTEAFF.

V is TRBV5-4 and J is TRBJ1-2, with TRBD1 identical over 7 bases. With V trimmed by 5 bases and J by 4 bases, 8 bases remained unmatched. The length of the CDR3 is 14 residues. The germline V gene has CDR1 SGHNT and CDR2 YYREEE (reference sequence). In nucleotides, the CDR3 is TGTGCCAGCAGGAGAACAGGGGAGAGCTATGGCTACACCTTC. Translating it yields CASRRTGESYGYTF.

The chain joins TRBV3-1 (or the pseudogene TRBV3-2) to TRBJ2-1; 10 nucleotides agree with TRBD2. J lost 8 bases, V lost 0 bases, and 10 bases had no gene match. Germline loops: CDR1 LGHDT, CDR2 YNNKEL (reference sequence). The CDR3 covers 17 residues. CDR3 sequence: CASSQDVPGLATYEQFF. CDR3 DNA: TGTGCCAGCAGCCAAGACGTCCCGGGACTAGCGACTTATGAGCAGTTCTTC.

The rearrangement joins TRBV4-1 to TRBJ1-5; TRBD1 might be the D (6 bases). The V end lost 1 base, the J end lost 2 bases, and 9 bases lay between the germline ends. The CDR3 totals 15 residues. Germline values: CDR1 MGHRA, CDR2 YSYEKL. The DNA of the CDR3 is TGCGCCAGCAGCCAAGTGGGGGGGCGCAATCAGCCCCAGCATTTT. Protein: CASSQVGGRNQPQHF.